The rows below give T cell receptor beta chains drawn from one sample of a study of siplizumab effects on memory and regulatory T cells. Clones were read by immunoSEQ multiplex PCR, and TCRdb kept only the in-frame ones, dropping some. The table includes about 110,000 clones, around 90% detected once. The specimen was Tregs sorted from blood. These receptor sequences come from a human donor in good health. Both conserved end residues are part of each CDR3. The order of the fields is clone size, D gene, J gene, CDR3 length, V gene, CDR3 DNA, CDR3 protein. D genes are given only for firm matches. The listing skips clone size in some rows; elsewhere it reads once, few, many or a size class.

size: .; D: .; J: TRBJ1-1; length: 15; V: TRBV6-5; DNA: TGTGCCAGCAGTTACGCTTTGGGGATGAACACTGAAGCTTTCTTT; CDR3: CASSYALGMNTEAFF
size: once; D: TRBD2; J: TRBJ2-7; length: 13; V: TRBV18; DNA: TGTGCCAGCTCAGGGACTAGCGGGGCTGCGCAGTACTTC; CDR3: CASSGTSGAAQYF
size: .; D: .; J: TRBJ2-2; length: 15; V: TRBV7-6; DNA: TGTGCCAGCAGCTTACTAGCAAGTCGCACCGGGGAGCTGTTTTTT; CDR3: CASSLLASRTGELFF
size: .; D: TRBD1; J: TRBJ2-2; length: 13; V: TRBV2; DNA: TGTGCCGGAAGGGGGACAGTCACCGGGGAGCTGTTTTTT; CDR3: CAGRGTVTGELFF
size: .; D: .; J: TRBJ2-1; length: 14; V: TRBV5-1; DNA: TGCGCCAGCAACACCGGGACGACTCCTAATGAGCAGTTCTTC; CDR3: CASNTGTTPNEQFF
size: .; D: .; J: TRBJ2-3; length: 12; V: TRBV9; DNA: TGTGCCAGCAGCGTAGGCACAGATACGCAGTATTTT; CDR3: CASSVGTDTQYF
size: .; D: .; J: TRBJ1-5; length: 13; V: TRBV19; DNA: TGTGCCAGTAGTATCCGGGACAATCAGCCCCAGCATTTT; CDR3: CASSIRDNQPQHF
size: .; D: TRBD1; J: TRBJ1-1; length: 11; V: TRBV6-1; DNA: TGTGCCACGGGACAGGGGGCTGAAGCTTTCTTT; CDR3: CATGQGAEAFF
size: .; D: .; J: TRBJ1-1; length: 11; V: TRBV6-1; DNA: TGTGCCAGCAGTGCCGTCAGGGACGCTTTCTTT; CDR3: CASSAVRDAFF
size: once; D: .; J: TRBJ2-7; length: 13; V: TRBV7-8; DNA: TGTGCCAGCAGCCCACAGGAGACCTACGAGCAGTACTTC; CDR3: CASSPQETYEQYF
size: .; D: TRBD2; J: TRBJ2-7; length: 15; V: TRBV5-1; DNA: TGCGCCAGCAGCCGGGGACTAGCGACAACCTACGAGCAGTACTTC; CDR3: CASSRGLATTYEQYF
size: .; D: TRBD2; J: TRBJ2-1; length: 18; V: TRBV10-3; DNA: TGTGCCACCGGGGGTGCTAGCGGGAGAATGGCCTCCTACAATGAGCAGTTCTTC; CDR3: CATGGASGRMASYNEQFF
size: few; D: TRBD1; J: TRBJ1-6; length: 15; V: TRBV14; DNA: TGTGCCAGCAGCTTTTCCGGGACAGGTGATTTTGCCCTCCACTTT; CDR3: CASSFSGTGDFALHF
size: .; D: .; J: TRBJ1-2; length: 14; V: TRBV12-5; DNA: TGTGCTAGTGGCCTAAATGGGGCAGCCGGCAGCTACACCTTC; CDR3: CASGLNGAAGSYTF
size: .; D: .; J: TRBJ2-2; length: 11; V: TRBV9; DNA: TGTGCCAGCAGTAGGTCCGGGGAGCTGTTTTTT; CDR3: CASSRSGELFF
size: .; D: .; J: TRBJ2-1; length: 18; V: TRBV18; DNA: TGTGCCAGCTCACCAAGTAGGGGGGGCTGGAGCTCCTACAATGAGCAGTTCTTC; CDR3: CASSPSRGGWSSYNEQFF
size: .; D: .; J: TRBJ2-3; length: 11; V: TRBV6-1; DNA: TGTGCCAGCAGTTCTAGGGATACGCAGTATTTT; CDR3: CASSSRDTQYF
size: .; D: .; J: TRBJ2-1; length: 15; V: TRBV5-1; DNA: TGCGCCAGCAGCTCGTCGCCGGTTGGCTCTCATGAGCAGTTCTTC; CDR3: CASSSSPVGSHEQFF
size: .; D: .; J: TRBJ1-5; length: 18; V: TRBV19; DNA: TGTGCCAGTAGTATAGCTTCCTTTTCCAGGGCTAGCAATCAGCCCCAGCATTTT; CDR3: CASSIASFSRASNQPQHF
size: .; D: TRBD2; J: TRBJ2-1; length: 17; V: TRBV14; DNA: TGTGCCAGCAGCCCTCAGTTGGGACTAGGGGACCACAATGAGCAGTTCTTC; CDR3: CASSPQLGLGDHNEQFF
size: .; D: .; J: TRBJ1-1; length: 12; V: TRBV10-3; DNA: TGTGCCATCAGTGAAGGGCCGGGTGAAGCTTTCTTT; CDR3: CAISEGPGEAFF
size: .; D: .; J: TRBJ2-2; length: 11; V: TRBV18; DNA: TGTGCCAGCTCCCCCGCCGGGGAGCTGTTTTTT; CDR3: CASSPAGELFF
size: .; D: .; J: TRBJ2-5; length: 14; V: TRBV4-2; DNA: TGTGCCAGCAGCCAAGCAACCCGGGGGAAGACCCAGTACTTC; CDR3: CASSQATRGKTQYF
size: .; D: .; J: TRBJ1-1; length: 14; V: TRBV2; DNA: TGTGCCAGCAGTGATTGGGGGTTGAACACTGAAGCTTTCTTT; CDR3: CASSDWGLNTEAFF
size: .; D: TRBD1; J: TRBJ2-3; length: 15; V: TRBV10-3; DNA: TGTGCCATCAGAGAGGGACAGACCTACACAGATACGCAGTATTTT; CDR3: CAIREGQTYTDTQYF
size: .; D: TRBD1; J: TRBJ2-5; length: 13; V: TRBV5-1; DNA: TGCGCCAGCAGGGTCAGGGGGACGGAGACCCAGTACTTC; CDR3: CASRVRGTETQYF
size: once; D: .; J: TRBJ2-7; length: 15; V: TRBV4-1; DNA: TGCGCCAGCAGCCAGATCATTGGGTCCTTCTACGAGCAGTACTTC; CDR3: CASSQIIGSFYEQYF
size: .; D: .; J: TRBJ2-5; length: 15; V: TRBV9; DNA: TGTGCCAGCAGCGTAGGACGACAGGTCCAAGAGACCCAGTACTTC; CDR3: CASSVGRQVQETQYF
size: once; D: TRBD2; J: TRBJ2-7; length: 14; V: TRBV18; DNA: TGTGCCAGCTCGCCGACTAGCGGGAGGTTCGAGCAGTACTTC; CDR3: CASSPTSGRFEQYF
size: .; D: .; J: TRBJ2-1; length: 14; V: TRBV7-9; DNA: TGTGCCAGCAGCCGTCAAGGGGCGTACAATGAGCAGTTCTTC; CDR3: CASSRQGAYNEQFF
size: .; D: .; J: TRBJ2-2; length: 16; V: TRBV7-9; DNA: TGTGCCAGCAGCTACCGGACACCTTCGAACACCGGGGAGCTGTTTTTT; CDR3: CASSYRTPSNTGELFF
size: .; D: TRBD2; J: TRBJ2-3; length: 14; V: TRBV5-5; DNA: TGTGCCAGCAGCTTGGGACTAGCGTGGGATACGCAGTATTTT; CDR3: CASSLGLAWDTQYF
size: once; D: .; J: TRBJ1-4; length: 13; V: TRBV12-5; DNA: TGTGCTAGTGGCACAGGAACTAATGAAAAACTGTTTTTT; CDR3: CASGTGTNEKLFF
size: .; D: .; J: TRBJ2-7; length: 15; V: TRBV6-5; DNA: TGTGCCAGCACCCACGCGCGAGGGGGGATCTACGAGCAGTACTTC; CDR3: CASTHARGGIYEQYF
size: .; D: TRBD2; J: TRBJ2-3; length: 15; V: TRBV7-7; DNA: TGTGCCAGCAGCTTAGGCGGGAGGAGCACAGATACGCAGTATTTT; CDR3: CASSLGGRSTDTQYF
size: .; D: .; J: TRBJ2-7; length: 13; V: TRBV27; DNA: TGTGCCAGCCGTTCAGCTCTAGCCTACGAGCAGTACTTC; CDR3: CASRSALAYEQYF
size: .; D: .; J: TRBJ2-1; length: 13; V: TRBV7-3; DNA: TGTGCCAGCAGCGCCGGGGCCTGGGATGAGCAGTTCTTC; CDR3: CASSAGAWDEQFF
size: .; D: .; J: TRBJ1-6; length: 16; V: TRBV10-3; DNA: TGTGCCATCAGATATAATGCAAATTCTCGGACTTCACCCCTCCACTTT; CDR3: CAIRYNANSRTSPLHF
size: .; D: .; J: TRBJ1-1; length: 13; V: TRBV7-3; DNA: TGTGCCAGCAGCCCCTGGGGGGGGACTGAAGCTTTCTTT; CDR3: CASSPWGGTEAFF
size: .; D: .; J: TRBJ2-1; length: 14; V: TRBV29-1; DNA: TGCAGCGCCCGGGTCCGGGGAAACTACAATGAGCAGTTCTTC; CDR3: CSARVRGNYNEQFF
size: .; D: .; J: TRBJ2-7; length: 14; V: TRBV15; DNA: TGTGCCACCAGCCGAGACATCTCCTCCTACGAGCAGTACTTC; CDR3: CATSRDISSYEQYF
size: .; D: .; J: TRBJ1-4; length: 16; V: TRBV12-5; DNA: TGTGCTAGTGCCCAACGGGGAGGGCCGACTAATGAAAAACTGTTTTTT; CDR3: CASAQRGGPTNEKLFF
size: .; D: .; J: TRBJ1-4; length: 15; V: TRBV25-1; DNA: TGTGCCAGCAGTGAATCTGGCCTTAGTCGGGAAAAACTGTTTTTT; CDR3: CASSESGLSREKLFF
size: once; D: TRBD1; J: TRBJ1-1; length: 14; V: TRBV27; DNA: TGTGCCAGCAGTTTACTACAGGGGAGCACTGAAGCTTTCTTT; CDR3: CASSLLQGSTEAFF
size: .; D: .; J: TRBJ2-5; length: 13; V: TRBV19; DNA: TGTGCCAGTAGTATAGAACAGAAAGAGACCCAGTACTTC; CDR3: CASSIEQKETQYF
size: once; D: .; J: TRBJ1-2; length: 12; V: TRBV7-2; DNA: TGTGCCAGCAGCCCAGGGGACTATGGCTACACCTTC; CDR3: CASSPGDYGYTF
size: .; D: .; J: TRBJ2-1; length: 13; V: TRBV5-4; DNA: TGTGCCAGCAGCCAGGACAGATACAATGAGCAGTTCTTC; CDR3: CASSQDRYNEQFF
size: .; D: .; J: TRBJ1-1; length: 12; V: TRBV15; DNA: TGTGCCACCAGTCAATTACAGAGAGAAGCTTTCTTT; CDR3: CATSQLQREAFF
size: .; D: TRBD1; J: TRBJ2-1; length: 13; V: TRBV10-3; DNA: TGTGCCATCAGGACAGGGCCCCACAATGAGCAGTTCTTC; CDR3: CAIRTGPHNEQFF
size: .; D: .; J: TRBJ2-7; length: 13; V: TRBV7-9; DNA: TGTGCCAGCAGTACCAGGGGGAGGAACGAGCAGTACTTC; CDR3: CASSTRGRNEQYF
size: .; D: .; J: TRBJ1-1; length: 14; V: TRBV18; DNA: TGTGCCAGCTCACCTCTCCAGACGAACACTGAAGCTTTCTTT; CDR3: CASSPLQTNTEAFF
size: .; D: .; J: TRBJ1-6; length: 12; V: TRBV6-6; DNA: TGTGCCAGCAGTTACACGGATTCACCCCTCCACTTT; CDR3: CASSYTDSPLHF
size: .; D: .; J: TRBJ1-1; length: 13; V: TRBV5-1; DNA: TGCGCCAGCAGTAAACGGGCCCTAACCGAAGCTTTCTTT; CDR3: CASSKRALTEAFF
size: .; D: TRBD2; J: TRBJ2-7; length: 14; V: TRBV4-1; DNA: TGCGCCAGCAGCCGAAGCGGGGCCGCCCACGAGCAGTACTTC; CDR3: CASSRSGAAHEQYF
size: .; D: .; J: TRBJ2-2; length: 13; V: TRBV7-9; DNA: TGTGCCAGCAGCCCGGGAAAGCCCGGGGAGCTGTTTTTT; CDR3: CASSPGKPGELFF
size: .; D: .; J: TRBJ2-4; length: 13; V: TRBV2; DNA: TGTGCCAGCAGCCGATACCCCTTAAACATTCAGTACTTC; CDR3: CASSRYPLNIQYF